The clone carrying this TCR beta chain occurred a few times. Its specificity is not known. The CDR3 contains 11 residues. V was pared by 4 bases and J by 2 bases, with 6 bases between. CDR1 SQVTM and CDR2 ANQGSEA come from the germline V gene. The donors were adults (healthy and HIV-negative) with no recent acute infections or vaccinations. This sample was taken from a study of shared clonotypes between healthy human individuals. Findings and caveats of the study: As a rule, naive subsets had a larger estimated richness than memory subsets. An anticipated effect of sequencing depth on clonotype sharing among donors was recognized. Researchers sampled only blood; tissue repertoires likely differ.

Repertoires were generated with immunoSEQ multiplex PCR, while TCRdb's copy carries only in-frame clones and drops some. The sample includes 2.5 million or so clones, approximately 90% of them seen just once. The clonotype was recovered from a man between 18 and 29 years old in good health. V gene TRBV29-1 combines with J gene TRBJ2-7; D gene unclear. Material: naive CD4+ T cells sorted from blood. The subset was: CD45RA+ positively selected. As DNA, the CDR3 is TGCAGCGTTGGGACCACCTACGAGCAGTACTTC. Encoded protein: CSVGTTYEQYF.